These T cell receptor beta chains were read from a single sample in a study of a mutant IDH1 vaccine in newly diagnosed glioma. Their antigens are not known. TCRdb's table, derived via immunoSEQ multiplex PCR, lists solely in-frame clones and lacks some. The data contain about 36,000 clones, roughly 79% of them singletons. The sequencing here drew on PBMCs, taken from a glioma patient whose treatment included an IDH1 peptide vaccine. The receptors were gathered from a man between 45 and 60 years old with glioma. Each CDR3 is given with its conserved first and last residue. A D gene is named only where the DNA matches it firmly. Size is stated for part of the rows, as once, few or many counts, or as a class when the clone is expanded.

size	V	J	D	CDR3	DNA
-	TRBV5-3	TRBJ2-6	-	CARSLDLSGANVLTF	TGTGCCAGAAGCTTGGATCTTTCTGGGGCCAACGTCCTGACTTTC
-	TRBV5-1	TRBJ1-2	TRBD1	CASSAAMTGGDGYTF	TGCGCCAGCAGCGCGGCCATGACAGGGGGGGATGGCTACACCTTC
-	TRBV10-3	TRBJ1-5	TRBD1	CAITKGAEEPQHF	TGTGCCATCACAAAGGGGGCGGAGGAGCCCCAGCATTTT
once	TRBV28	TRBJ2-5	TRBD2	CASSPSGERERGTQYF	TGTGCCAGCAGCCCTTCAGGAGAGCGGGAGCGGGGGACCCAGTACTTC
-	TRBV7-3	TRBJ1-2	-	CASSIDAGNYGYTF	TGTGCCAGCAGCATAGATGCGGGGAACTATGGCTACACCTTC
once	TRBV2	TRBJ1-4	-	CASSGGGNNEKLFF	TGTGCCAGCAGTGGGGGGGGAAATAATGAAAAACTGTTTTTT
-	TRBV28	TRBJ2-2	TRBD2	CASSLAGVPGELFF	TGTGCCAGCAGTCTAGCGGGAGTCCCCGGGGAGCTGTTTTTT
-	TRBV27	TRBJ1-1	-	CASRRDLENTEAFF	TGTGCCAGCAGGAGGGACCTAGAGAACACTGAAGCTTTCTTT
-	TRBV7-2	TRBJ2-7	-	CASSLGVRGSEQYF	TGTGCCAGCAGCTTAGGGGTCCGAGGGTCCGAGCAGTACTTC
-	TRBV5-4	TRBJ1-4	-	CASSFSRGPNEKLFF	TGTGCCAGCAGCTTCTCTCGGGGCCCTAATGAAAAACTGTTTTTT
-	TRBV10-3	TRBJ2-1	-	CAISAGAWNEQFF	TGTGCCATCAGTGCTGGGGCCTGGAATGAGCAGTTCTTC
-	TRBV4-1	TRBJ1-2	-	CASSQVGGNGYTF	TGCGCCAGCAGCCAAGTTGGGGGTAATGGCTACACCTTC
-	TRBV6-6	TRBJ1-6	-	CASSYRGPLEMALHF	TGTGCCAGCAGTTACCGGGGCCCCCTTGAGATGGCCCTCCACTTT
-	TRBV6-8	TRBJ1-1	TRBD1	CASSYSEAGGMNTEAFF	TGTGCCAGCAGTTACTCGGAGGCAGGGGGCATGAACACTGAAGCTTTCTTT
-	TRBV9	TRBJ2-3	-	CASSPKPNTQYF	TGTGCCAGCAGCCCCAAGCCAAATACGCAGTATTTT
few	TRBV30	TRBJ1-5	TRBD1	CAWSRTGYQPQHF	TGTGCCTGGAGTCGGACAGGGTATCAGCCCCAGCATTTT
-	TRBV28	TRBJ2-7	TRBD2	CASRLAGGGSYEQYF	TGTGCCAGCCGACTAGCGGGGGGGGGCTCCTACGAGCAGTACTTC
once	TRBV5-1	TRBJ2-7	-	CASSEEGQTYEQYF	TGCGCCAGCAGCGAGGAGGGACAGACCTACGAGCAGTACTTC
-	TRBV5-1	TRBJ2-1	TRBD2	CASSLAVWEGSYNEQFF	TGCGCCAGCAGCTTGGCCGTGTGGGAGGGATCCTACAATGAGCAGTTCTTC
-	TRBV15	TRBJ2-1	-	CATSRDADLINEQFF	TGTGCCACCAGCAGAGATGCGGACCTTATCAATGAGCAGTTCTTC
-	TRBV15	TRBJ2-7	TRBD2	CATSRWGGDEAYEQYF	TGTGCCACCAGCAGATGGGGGGGAGATGAGGCCTACGAGCAGTACTTC
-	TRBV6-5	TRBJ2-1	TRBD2	CASSYVAGGVDEQFF	TGTGCCAGCAGTTACGTGGCGGGAGGTGTCGATGAGCAGTTCTTC
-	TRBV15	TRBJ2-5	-	CATSPYGEEETQYF	TGTGCCACCAGCCCGTACGGGGAAGAAGAGACCCAGTACTTC
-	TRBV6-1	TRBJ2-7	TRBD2	CASSSSGPGNEQYF	TGTGCCAGCAGCTCTAGCGGACCAGGGAACGAGCAGTACTTC
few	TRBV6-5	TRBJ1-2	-	CASSYSIGWGGYTF	TGTGCCAGCAGTTACTCGATAGGGTGGGGTGGCTACACCTTC
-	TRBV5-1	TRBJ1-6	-	CASSTRPGPTARPLHF	TGCGCCAGCAGCACCCGACCGGGACCGACCGCGAGACCCCTCCACTTT